Presented here are 8 T cell receptor beta chains from one specimen sequenced in a study of technical replicates of blood from a few donors. Sequenced by immunoSEQ multiplex PCR; TCRdb stores in-frame clones only, minus some. The sample records 75,000 to 100,000 clones, roughly 94% being singletons. Sequencing input: T cells isolated from PBMCs. The receptors originated from a human donor in good health.

The genes are TRBV5-1 and TRBJ2-5, with 8 bases matching TRBD1. Germline V gene lookup returns CDR1 SGHRS and CDR2 YFSETQ. Trimming cost V 10 bases and J 0 bases; bases outside gene matches: 14. This CDR3 is 16 amino acids long. CDR3 loop: CAGTRTRDRYQETQYF. The DNA of the CDR3 is TGCGCCGGAACACGGACCCGGGACAGGTACCAAGAGACCCAGTACTTC.

The CDR3 spells CASSETGGGNQPQHF. CDR3 sequence (DNA): TGTGCCAGCAGTGAGACAGGGGGTGGCAATCAGCCCCAGCATTTT. The J gene is TRBJ1-5, the V gene TRBV6-4; TRBD1 aligns across 9 bases. The CDR3 loop spans 15 amino acids. V shed 3 bases and J 2 bases; nucleotides not matched to a gene: 2. Germline assignment: CDR1 MRHNA and CDR2 SNTAGT.

With respect to this clone: Other DNA variants within this sample encode the same CDR3. J is TRBJ2-7 and V is TRBV28, with D maybe TRBD2 (5 bases). Trimming removed 1 base at V and 4 bases at J, with 5 bases between. This CDR3 region has 12 residues. CDR1 MDHEN and CDR2 SYDVKM come from the germline V gene. The CDR3 protein is CASSLSGYEQYF. The CDR3 DNA reads TGTGCCAGCAGTTTATCGGGGTACGAGCAGTACTTC. Using reference TRBV28 and TRBJ2-7 for the parts outside the CDR3, the full variable domain is DVKVTQSSRYLVKRTGEKVFLECVQDMDHENMFWYRQDPGLGLRLIYFSYDVKMKEKGDIPEGYSVSREKKERFSLILESASTNQTSMYLCASSLSGYEQYFGPGTRLTVT.

The gene calls are TRBV18 and TRBJ1-1; maybe TRBD1 (6 bases). This CDR3 comprises 16 residues. Trimming stripped 1 base from V and 1 base from J, with 13 bases between. From germline, CDR1 is KGHSH and CDR2 LQKENI. As DNA, the CDR3 is TGTGCCAGCTCACCACGGGGGGGGCCGAAGAACACTGAAGCTTTCTTT. The encoded protein is CASSPRGGPKNTEAFF.

This CDR3 reads CASSVGTGTLSPLHF. CDR3 in DNA: TGTGCCAGCAGCGTTGGGACAGGGACCCTTTCACCCCTCCACTTT. This rearrangement joins TRBV9 to TRBJ1-6; 9 nucleotides match TRBD1. CDR1 and CDR2 (germline): SGDLS, YYNGEE. The CDR3 contains 15 residues. The J segment lost 9 bases and the V segment lost 2 bases, leaving 6 bases of the junction unmatched.

This sequence joins TRBV30 and TRBJ2-7; TRBD1 aligns across 7 bases. CDR1 is GTSNPN, CDR2 SVGIG, per germline (reference sequence). V lost 6 bases, J lost 3 bases, and 5 bases stayed unmatched. The CDR3 consists of 12 residues. CDR3 nucleotides: TGTGCCTGCCAATGGGACAGCTACGAGCAGTACTTC. This encodes CACQWDSYEQYF. Filled out from reference TRBV30 and TRBJ2-7, the complete variable domain reads SQTIHQWPATLVQPVGSPLSLECTVEGTSNPNLYWYRQAAGRGLQLLFYSVGIGQISSEVPQNLSASRPQDRQFILSSKKLLLSDSGFYLCACQWDSYEQYFGPGTRLTVT.

J is TRBJ2-7 and V is TRBV7-2, with TRBD1 identical over 8 bases. The CDR3 covers 15 residues. From germline, CDR1 is SGHTA and CDR2 FQGNSA. V shed 5 bases, J shed 1 base, and the junction held 7 bases outside the gene matches. The CDR3 DNA follows: TGTGCCAGCAGCCGTGGACAGGGTGTGTCCTACGAGCAGTACTTC. Its translation is CASSRGQGVSYEQYF.

The chain joins TRBV5-6 to TRBJ2-5; D gene uncertain. Trimming removed 0 bases at V and 0 bases at J, with 3 bases between. This CDR3 has 13 amino acids. The germline V gene has CDR1 SGHDT and CDR2 YYEEEE. This chain's CDR3 is CASSLDYQETQYF. As DNA, the CDR3 is TGTGCCAGCAGCTTGGACTACCAAGAGACCCAGTACTTC.